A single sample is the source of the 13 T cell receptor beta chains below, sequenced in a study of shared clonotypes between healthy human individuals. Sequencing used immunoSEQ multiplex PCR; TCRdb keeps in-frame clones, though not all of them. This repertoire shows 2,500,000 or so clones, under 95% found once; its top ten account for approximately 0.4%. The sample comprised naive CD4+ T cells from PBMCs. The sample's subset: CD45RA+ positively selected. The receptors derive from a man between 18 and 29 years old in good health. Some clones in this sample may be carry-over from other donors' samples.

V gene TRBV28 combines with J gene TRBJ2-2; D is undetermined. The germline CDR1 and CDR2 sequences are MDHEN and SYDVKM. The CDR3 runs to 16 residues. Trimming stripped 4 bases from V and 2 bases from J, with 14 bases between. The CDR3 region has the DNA TGTGCCAGCAGTTCATCCAGAGGATCCAACACCGGGGAGCTGTTTTTT. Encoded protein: CASSSSRGSNTGELFF. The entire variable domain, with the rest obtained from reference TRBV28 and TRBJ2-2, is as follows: DVKVTQSSRYLVKRTGEKVFLECVQDMDHENMFWYRQDPGLGLRLIYFSYDVKMKEKGDIPEGYSVSREKKERFSLILESASTNQTSMYLCASSSSRGSNTGELFFGEGSRLTVL.

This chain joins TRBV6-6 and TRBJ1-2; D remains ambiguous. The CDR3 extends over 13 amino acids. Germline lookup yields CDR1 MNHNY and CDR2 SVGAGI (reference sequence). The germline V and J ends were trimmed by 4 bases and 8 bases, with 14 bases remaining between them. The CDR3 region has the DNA TGTGCCAGCAGTTTCAGTGCAGTGGGGGGCTACACCTTC. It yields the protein CASSFSAVGGYTF.

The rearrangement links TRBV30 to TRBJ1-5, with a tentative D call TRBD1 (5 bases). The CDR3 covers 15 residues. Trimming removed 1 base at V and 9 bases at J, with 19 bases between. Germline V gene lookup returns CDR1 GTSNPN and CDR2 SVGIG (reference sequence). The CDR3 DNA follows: TGTGCCTGGAGTGCCGATTCGGGGCGCTTTTTGCCCCAGCATTTT. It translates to CAWSADSGRFLPQHF.

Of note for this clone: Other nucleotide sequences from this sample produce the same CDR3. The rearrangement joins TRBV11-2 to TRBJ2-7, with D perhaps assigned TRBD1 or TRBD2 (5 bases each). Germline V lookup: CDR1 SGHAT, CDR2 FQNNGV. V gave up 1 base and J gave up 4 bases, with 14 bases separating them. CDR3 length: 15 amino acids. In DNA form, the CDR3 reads TGTGCCAGCAGCTTAGTTTCGGGGCAGTCTTACGAGCAGTACTTC. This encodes CASSLVSGQSYEQYF.

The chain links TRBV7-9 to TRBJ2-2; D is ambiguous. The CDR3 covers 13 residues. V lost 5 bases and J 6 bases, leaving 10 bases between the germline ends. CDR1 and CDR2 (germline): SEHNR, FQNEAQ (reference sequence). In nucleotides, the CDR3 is TGTGCCAGCAGCCTCTTGGTGCCCGGGGAGCTGTTTTTT. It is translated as CASSLLVPGELFF.

The CDR3 reads CASSLRASGRVNTGELFF. The CDR3 nucleotides are TGTGCCAGCAGCTTAAGGGCTAGCGGGAGGGTGAACACCGGGGAGCTGTTTTTT. This chain joins TRBV7-2 and TRBJ2-2; 12 nucleotides line up with TRBD2. J gave up 1 base and V 2 bases, and 5 bases lay outside the gene matches. The CDR3 consists of 18 residues. Germline CDR1 reads SGHTA; CDR2 reads FQGNSA.

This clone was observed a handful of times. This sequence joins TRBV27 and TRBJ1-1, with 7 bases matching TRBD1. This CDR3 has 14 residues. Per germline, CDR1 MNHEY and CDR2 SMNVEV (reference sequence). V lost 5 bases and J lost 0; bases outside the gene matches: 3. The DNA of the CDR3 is TGTGCCAGCAGTACAGACAGGGTGAACACTGAAGCTTTCTTT. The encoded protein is CASSTDRVNTEAFF.

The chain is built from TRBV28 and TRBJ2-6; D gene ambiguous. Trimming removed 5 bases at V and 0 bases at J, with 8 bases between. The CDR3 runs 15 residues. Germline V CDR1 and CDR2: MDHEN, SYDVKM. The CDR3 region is CASSEWSSGANVLTF. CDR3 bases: TGTGCCAGCAGTGAGTGGAGCTCTGGGGCCAACGTCCTGACTTTC. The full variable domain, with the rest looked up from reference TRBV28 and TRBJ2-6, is DVKVTQSSRYLVKRTGEKVFLECVQDMDHENMFWYRQDPGLGLRLIYFSYDVKMKEKGDIPEGYSVSREKKERFSLILESASTNQTSMYLCASSEWSSGANVLTFGAGSRLTVL.

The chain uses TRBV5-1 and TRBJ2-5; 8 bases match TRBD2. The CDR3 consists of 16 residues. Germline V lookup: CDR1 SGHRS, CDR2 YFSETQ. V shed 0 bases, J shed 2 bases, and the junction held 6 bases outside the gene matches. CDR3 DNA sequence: TGCGCCAGCAGCTTGGCGGGAGGGCCTGGGCAAGAGACCCAGTACTTC. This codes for CASSLAGGPGQETQYF.

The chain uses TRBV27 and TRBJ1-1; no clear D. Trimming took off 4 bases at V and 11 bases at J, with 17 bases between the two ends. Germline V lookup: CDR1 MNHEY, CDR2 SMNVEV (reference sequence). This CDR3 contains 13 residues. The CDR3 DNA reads TGTGCCAGCAGTTCTCTAGTATTTTCCAAGGCTTTCTTT. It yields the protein CASSSLVFSKAFF.

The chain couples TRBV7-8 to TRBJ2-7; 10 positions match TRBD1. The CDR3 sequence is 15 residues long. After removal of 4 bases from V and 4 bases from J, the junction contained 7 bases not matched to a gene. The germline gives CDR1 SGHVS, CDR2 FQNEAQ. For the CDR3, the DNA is TGTGCCAGCAGCTCACCGACAGGGGGCGGTTACGAGCAGTACTTC. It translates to CASSSPTGGGYEQYF.

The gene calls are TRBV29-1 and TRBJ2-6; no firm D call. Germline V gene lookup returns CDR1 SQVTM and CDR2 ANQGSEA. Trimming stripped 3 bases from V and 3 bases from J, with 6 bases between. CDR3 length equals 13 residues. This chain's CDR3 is CSVEGNGANVLTF. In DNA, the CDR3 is TGCAGCGTTGAGGGGAATGGGGCCAACGTCCTGACTTTC.

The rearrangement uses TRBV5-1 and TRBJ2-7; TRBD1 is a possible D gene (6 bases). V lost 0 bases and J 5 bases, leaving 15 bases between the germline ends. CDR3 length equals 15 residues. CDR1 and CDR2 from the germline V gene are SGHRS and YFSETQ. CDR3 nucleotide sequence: TGCGCCAGCAGCTTGGCACAGGGCATAAACGACGAGCAGTACTTC. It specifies CASSLAQGINDEQYF.